These T cell receptor beta chains were read from a single sample in a study of T cells in Graves' hyperthyroidism and ophthalmopathy. TCRdb recomputed calls from the multiplex PCR reads with MiXCR, one row per CDR3 protein. The sample holds around 360,000 distinct CDR3 sequences; roughly 15% are singletons and the top ten take roughly 19%. Sequencing was carried out using blood. These TCRs come from a woman in her sixties or seventies with Graves' ophthalmopathy. The CDR3 runs from the conserved cysteine through the conserved F or W.

V	J	CDR3
TRBV20-1	TRBJ2-1	CSARDRVAGTNNEQFF
TRBV28	TRBJ2-5	CASSLLTGGGTQYF
TRBV7-2	TRBJ2-5	CASSPDGNQETQYF
TRBV2	TRBJ1-5	CASSKGLNQPQHF
TRBV7-8	TRBJ1-4	CASSLIVQAGRGGEKLFF
TRBV11-2	TRBJ2-7	CASSLGTAYEQYF
TRBV29-1	TRBJ2-1	CSVSFGGRSYNEQFF
TRBV28	TRBJ2-5	CASSPYPAGAGETQYF
TRBV5-4	TRBJ2-3	CASSPSGARGTDTQYF
TRBV29-1	TRBJ2-7	CSVGGQKLQQYF
TRBV7-8	TRBJ2-2	CASRRGQGYTGELFF
TRBV11-2	TRBJ1-6	CASSWDRTNSPLHF
TRBV7-6	TRBJ1-3	CASSPRDFSGNTIYF
TRBV20-1	TRBJ2-3	CSARHPTSTDTQYF
TRBV18	TRBJ1-2	CASSLDRGGSNYGYTF
TRBV7-3	TRBJ2-2	CASQGAGELFF
TRBV20-1	TRBJ1-6	CSDRRGPNSPLHF
TRBV18	TRBJ2-7	CASSPGGTSGYEQYF
TRBV19	TRBJ2-3	CASSISGDTQYF
TRBV27	TRBJ2-3	CASSDRLGGGDTQYF
TRBV5-8	TRBJ1-6	CASSFGAQGQNSPLHF
TRBV2	TRBJ2-2	CASSTQGALNTGELFF
TRBV24-1	TRBJ2-2	CATRQRDRGYTGELFF
TRBV5-4	TRBJ2-5	CASSPSGGRPQETQYF
TRBV12-3/TRBV12-4	TRBJ2-7	CASRMTSGSYEQYF
TRBV28	TRBJ2-7	CASRTDPPYEQYF
TRBV19	TRBJ2-1	CASSIDLGSNNEQFF
TRBV29-1	TRBJ1-1	CSVDTYGVLNTEAFF
TRBV28	TRBJ2-3	CASRRTGASTDTQYF
TRBV6-1	TRBJ1-4	CASNVRGQTNEKLFF
TRBV7-2	TRBJ1-2	CASSSLGTSSYGYTF
TRBV12-3/TRBV12-4	TRBJ1-6	CASSFEPTGMHNSPLHF
TRBV6-5	TRBJ2-7	CASSYLGTSGSYEQYF
TRBV12-3/TRBV12-4	TRBJ2-1	CASTRQMAGAGDEQFF
TRBV5-1	TRBJ1-2	CASSFGRPNYGYTF
TRBV2	TRBJ2-7	CASSGLQGRYEQYF
TRBV12-5	TRBJ1-5	CASGLVKRVNQPQHF
TRBV6-1	TRBJ1-2	CASSGSLLNYGYTF
TRBV6-5	TRBJ2-2	CASSYSLSGRANTGELFF
TRBV27	TRBJ1-2	CASSLYRNYGYTF
TRBV6-1	TRBJ1-6	CASRTTHAGDSPLHF
TRBV7-9	TRBJ2-1	CASVASSYNEQFF
TRBV12-3/TRBV12-4	TRBJ2-1	CASSLHRDNNEQFF
TRBV18	TRBJ2-6	CASSRDGRGPGANVLTF
TRBV28	TRBJ2-3	CASTSGTAQYF
TRBV5-4	TRBJ1-1	CASSTRPGQGNEAFF
TRBV24-1	TRBJ1-5	CATSDPSWDSQNQPQHF
TRBV9	TRBJ2-7	CASSVSSGALYEQYF
TRBV19	TRBJ1-5	CASSTGTANNQPQHF
TRBV2	TRBJ1-2	CASTARQGSYGYTF
TRBV15	TRBJ2-2	CAALREGPGELFF
TRBV5-1	TRBJ1-4	CASSLDLGFGDEKLFF
TRBV19	TRBJ2-3	CASRDRPSTDTQYF
TRBV28	TRBJ2-7	CASTGVPYEQYF
TRBV5-6	TRBJ2-3	CASSYRDREADTQYF